The 15 T cell receptor beta chains presented below share a single source sample, sequenced in a study of blood T cell repertoires in COVID-19. Assay: immunoSEQ multiplex PCR; the TCRdb copy retains only in-frame clones and omits some. The data hold under 300,000 clones, with approximately 78% observed a single time. The sequencing sample was made of peripheral blood. The receptors originated from a woman aged 55-69 years with active or convalescent COVID-19.

The V call is TRBV18, the J call TRBJ1-2; D gene ambiguous. Germline CDR1 is KGHSH and CDR2 is LQKENI. CDR3 length equals 14 residues. V lost 3 bases, J lost 4 bases, and 12 bases lay in between. In nucleotides, the CDR3 is TGTGCCAGCTCACCTGAGGCAATAGGCTATGGCTACACCTTC. Amino acid sequence: CASSPEAIGYGYTF. Full variable domain (outside the CDR3, taken from reference TRBV18 and TRBJ1-2): NAGVMQNPRHLVRRRGQEARLRCSPMKGHSHVYWYRQLPEEGLKFMVYLQKENIIDESGMPKERFSAEFPKEGPSILRIQQVVRGDSAAYFCASSPEAIGYGYTFGSGTRLTVV.

The chain has TRBV2 and TRBJ1-2, with 11 bases lining up with TRBD1. Germline V gene lookup returns CDR1 SNHLY and CDR2 FYNNEI. The length of the CDR3 is 16 residues. J was trimmed by 5 bases and V by 7 bases; bases with no gene match: 12. This chain's CDR3 is CASTPGQGVEGYGYTF. The CDR3 nucleotides are TGTGCCAGCACTCCGGGACAGGGGGTGGAAGGGTATGGCTACACCTTC.

The chain has TRBV2 and TRBJ1-4; the D gene is possibly TRBD1 (5 bases). This CDR3 comprises 17 residues. Trimming took 2 bases from V and 4 from J, leaving 17 bases between them. The germline gives CDR1 SNHLY, CDR2 FYNNEI. Here the CDR3 reads CASSERGTTLGNEKLFF. The CDR3 nucleotides read TGTGCCAGCAGTGAACGGGGGACCACCCTGGGTAATGAAAAACTGTTTTTT. Looking up the rest from reference TRBV2 and TRBJ1-4 gives the full variable domain: EPEVTQTPSHQVTQMGQEVILRCVPISNHLYFYWYRQILGQKVEFLVSFYNNEISEKSEIFDDQFSVERPDGSNFTLKIRSTKLEDSAMYFCASSERGTTLGNEKLFFGSGTQLSVL.

The rearrangement uses TRBV24-1 and TRBJ1-2; possible D gene TRBD1, 5 bases. CDR3 size: 18 residues. Trimming pared 10 bases from V and 3 bases from J, leaving 29 bases between. Germline V gives CDR1 KGHDR, CDR2 SFDVKD. The CDR3 sequence is CATTLDLECARAYYGYTF. Written as DNA, the CDR3 is TGTGCCACTACCCTAGATTTGGAATGTGCCAGGGCATACTATGGCTACACCTTC.

The V call is TRBV3-1 (or the pseudogene TRBV3-2), the J call TRBJ2-1; D is possibly TRBD2 (5 bases). The CDR3 consists of 15 residues. Germline CDR1 LGHDT, CDR2 YNNKEL (reference sequence). The V end was cut by 2 bases, the J end by 9 bases, with 17 bases between. The CDR3 here is CASSQLSGVGFEQFF. CDR3 bases: TGTGCCAGCAGCCAACTTTCCGGGGTCGGTTTTGAGCAGTTCTTC.

This chain links TRBV2 with TRBJ1-1; D gene uncertain. Germline assignment: CDR1 SNHLY and CDR2 FYNNEI. CDR3 length equals 14 residues. Deletions cut 5 bases from V and 7 bases from J, with 17 bases between. CDR3 bases: TGTGCCAGCAGTCCGATACCGGTAACTGGTGAAGCTTTCTTT. This gives the protein CASSPIPVTGEAFF.

The V gene is TRBV7-6, the J gene TRBJ2-5; 9 nucleotides match TRBD2. V was pared by 4 bases and J by 1 base, with 4 bases of the junction left unmatched. Germline V gene lookup returns CDR1 SGHVS and CDR2 FNYEAQ. The CDR3 is made up of 15 amino acids. CDR3 sequence reads: CASSSLAGFQETQYF. CDR3 in DNA: TGTGCCAGCAGCTCCCTAGCGGGGTTCCAAGAGACCCAGTACTTC.

The gene calls are TRBV10-3 and TRBJ1-5, with 8 bases aligning to TRBD1. The ends lost 6 bases at V and 5 bases at J; junction bases unmatched: 3. The CDR3 loop spans 13 amino acids. The germline V gene has CDR1 ENHRY and CDR2 SYGVKD. CDR3 loop: CAIRQGEDQPQHF. CDR3 nucleotides: TGTGCCATCAGACAGGGGGAAGATCAGCCCCAGCATTTT.

This clone appeared a single time. The chain employs TRBV10-3 and TRBJ2-5; 12 positions agree with TRBD1. Germline V lookup: CDR1 ENHRY, CDR2 SYGVKD. Trimming took 2 bases from V and 4 from J; bases not matched to a gene: 5. The length of the CDR3 is 16 residues. The CDR3: CAISERGTGGGETQYF. In DNA, the CDR3 is TGTGCCATCAGTGAGAGGGGGACAGGGGGCGGAGAGACCCAGTACTTC.

This chain uses TRBV18 with TRBJ1-2, with 9 bases aligning to TRBD1. CDR3 length: 14 amino acids. Trimming at V came to 3 bases and at J to 7 bases, leaving 6 bases not matched to a gene. Germline lookup yields CDR1 KGHSH and CDR2 LQKENI. CDR3 protein: CASSPTDRGSGYTF. The CDR3 bases are TGTGCCAGCTCACCCACGGACAGGGGTAGTGGCTACACCTTC.

This rearrangement joins TRBV5-1 to TRBJ2-3, with 10 nucleotides matching TRBD2. The germline V gene encodes CDR1 SGHRS and CDR2 YFSETQ. The J segment lost 2 bases and the V segment lost 4 bases, leaving 7 bases of the junction unmatched. This CDR3 is built from 16 residues. The CDR3 protein is CASSTIAGGPTDTQYF. DNA of the CDR3: TGCGCCAGCAGCACCATAGCGGGGGGCCCCACAGATACGCAGTATTTT.

For the CDR3, the DNA is TGTGCCAGCAGCTCGTACACCTCTGGAAACACCATATATTTT. It is translated as CASSSYTSGNTIYF. The chain employs TRBV5-5 and TRBJ1-3; D is unresolved. The CDR3 totals 14 residues. The germline V gene has CDR1 SGHKS and CDR2 YYEKEE (reference sequence). Trimming removed 3 bases at V and 0 bases at J, with 7 bases between. The entire variable domain, with the rest obtained from reference TRBV5-5 and TRBJ1-3, is as follows: DAGVTQSPTHLIKTRGQQVTLRCSPISGHKSVSWYQQVLGQGPQFIFQYYEKEERGRGNFPDRFSARQFPNYSSELNVNALLLGDSALYLCASSSYTSGNTIYFGEGSWLTVV.

This clone is labeled medium-sized (0.01 to 0.1%). The chain carries TRBV27 and TRBJ1-2; maybe TRBD1 (6 bases). Per germline, CDR1 MNHEY and CDR2 SMNVEV (reference sequence). The CDR3 sequence is 14 residues long. Between the trimmed V and J ends, which lost 6 bases and 3 bases, there was a span of 14 bases. The chain's CDR3 is CASSKNRDDYGYTF. The CDR3 bases are TGTGCCAGCAGCAAAAACAGGGATGACTATGGCTACACCTTC.

The chain recombines TRBV10-3 with TRBJ1-1; D perhaps matches TRBD1 (5 bases). Germline CDR1 and CDR2: ENHRY and SYGVKD. This CDR3 contains 14 residues. Deletions cut 3 bases from V and 2 bases from J, with 10 bases between. Here the CDR3 DNA reads TGTGCCATCAGTGAAGGACACCAAAACACTGAAGCTTTCTTT. Amino acids: CAISEGHQNTEAFF.

The chain uses TRBV5-1 and TRBJ2-1, with TRBD2 identical over 10 bases. This CDR3 is 15 amino acids long. J was trimmed by 8 bases and V by 0 bases; bases with no gene match: 5. The germline V gene has CDR1 SGHRS and CDR2 YFSETQ. CDR3 nucleotide sequence: TGCGCCAGCAGCTTGGGGAGCGGGGGGGTGGATGAGCAGTTCTTC. Translating it yields CASSLGSGGVDEQFF. The full variable domain, in which reference TRBV5-1 and TRBJ2-1 provide the parts outside the CDR3, is KAGVTQTPRYLIKTRGQQVTLSCSPISGHRSVSWYQQTPGQGLQFLFEYFSETQRNKGNFPGRFSGRQFSNSRSEMNVSTLELGDSALYLCASSLGSGGVDEQFFGPGTRLTVL.